A single TCR beta chain is shown here with its context. Its antigen remains unidentified. The CDR3 is made up of 13 amino acids. The germline V gene has CDR1 SGHRS and CDR2 YFSETQ. Preparation of TRB cDNA libraries relied on 5' RACE carrying UMI labels. TCRdb reprocessed the 5' RACE reads; each CDR3 protein has one entry and no DNA is given. The sample has tens of thousands of distinct CDR3 sequences; the top ten hold 0.53%. The source of the sample is a study of CXCR3-negative and CXCR3-positive naive CD8 T cells. Regarding the study as a whole: Naive subsets were similarly diverse, while memory CD8+ repertoires were much less diverse. Cryopreserved cells showed partially decreased CXCR3 expression, and most assays used fresh PBMCs. Higher TRB CDR3 hydrophobicity marked CXCR3-positive naive cells relative to CXCR3-negative naive cells. With surface CD5 comparable between naive subsets, TCR strength was estimated using properties derived from the TRB CDR3. Unlike memory cells, which differed, naive CXCR3-negative and CXCR3-positive cells had similar TRBV-TRBJ usage.

This clonotype was obtained from a human donor in good health. Some clones in this sample may be carry-over from other donors' samples. V gene TRBV5-1 combines with J gene TRBJ2-7; TCRdb returns TRBD1, unconfirmable since there is no DNA. The sequenced material came from naive CXCR3+ CD8+ T cells from blood. Regarding subset: CD45RO-CCR7+CD27+CD95- naive CD8+ T cells expressing CXCR3 (TNR3+). The CDR3 protein is CASSLVFGNEQYF.